This T cell receptor (beta chain) was found in a study of blood T cell repertoires in COVID-19. The method was immunoSEQ multiplex PCR; TCRdb's version includes in-frame clones alone and lacks a portion of them. The sample shows some 400,000 clones, more than 75% of them seen only once. The germline CDR1 and CDR2 sequences are SGHNT and YYREEE (reference sequence). There are 16 residues in the CDR3. The J segment lost 9 bases and the V segment lost 0 bases, leaving 9 bases of the junction unmatched. The TCR originated in a human donor in a cohort sampled during active COVID-19. The chain combines TRBV5-4 with TRBJ1-6; 7 nucleotides line up with TRBD1. Sequenced: peripheral blood. The CDR3 here is CASSLGKHRGSSPLHF. Written as DNA, the CDR3 is TGTGCCAGCAGCTTGGGGAAACACAGGGGTAGTTCACCCCTCCACTTT. Drawing the rest from reference TRBV5-4 and TRBJ1-6, the complete variable domain is ETGVTQSPTHLIKTRGQQVTLRCSSQSGHNTVSWYQQALGQGPQFIFQYYREEENGRGNFPPRFSGLQFPNYSSELNVNALELDDSALYLCASSLGKHRGSSPLHFGNGTRLTVT.